These T cell receptor beta chains were read from a single sample in a study of cytomegalovirus exposure and HLA in healthy donors. Clones were read by immunoSEQ multiplex PCR, and TCRdb kept only the in-frame ones, dropping some. The table has about 43,000 clones, roughly 51% seen once. Sequencing was performed on PBMCs. These receptors were collected from a man aged 55-75 years in good health and CMV-seronegative. CDR3s include the opening cysteine and the closing phenylalanine or tryptophan. The D gene is left open where the match is weak. Part of the rows lack a size; the others show once, few, many or a class for expanded clones.

.	TRBD1	TRBV6-6	TRBJ1-4	CASSTPTGANEKLFF	TGTGCCAGCAGTACCCCGACAGGGGCTAATGAAAAACTGTTTTTT
few	TRBD1	TRBV6-1	TRBJ2-5	CASRTWWDSQETQYF	TGTGCCAGCAGAACATGGTGGGACAGCCAAGAGACCCAGTACTTC
few	TRBD2	TRBV7-2	TRBJ2-7	CASSPNGGGRSSYEQYF	TGTGCCAGCAGCCCTAACGGGGGCGGGAGGAGCTCCTACGAGCAGTACTTC
.	TRBD1	TRBV25-1	TRBJ1-4	CASASTGINEKLFF	TGTGCCAGCGCTTCGACAGGGATAAATGAAAAACTGTTTTTT
few	TRBD1	TRBV7-2	TRBJ1-2	CASSPRTGESNYGYTF	TGTGCCAGCAGCCCGCGGACAGGAGAGTCTAACTATGGCTACACCTTC
.	.	TRBV12-2	TRBJ2-7	CASRYRQGAQYEQYF	TGTGCAAGTCGTTATCGACAGGGGGCCCAATACGAGCAGTACTTC
.	TRBD2	TRBV5-1	TRBJ2-1	CASGTPIKRLAGGYNEQFF	TGCGCCAGCGGGACCCCGATCAAGAGACTAGCGGGAGGATACAATGAGCAGTTCTTC
.	.	TRBV10-2	TRBJ1-1	CASRPAGLEAFF	TGCGCCAGCAGGCCGGCCGGACTTGAAGCTTTCTTT
.	TRBD2	TRBV27	TRBJ2-1	CASIPGGSYNEQFF	TGTGCCAGCATCCCGGGGGGGAGTTACAATGAGCAGTTCTTC
.	.	TRBV7-2	TRBJ2-5	CASSSEVSQYF	TGTGCCAGCAGCTCAGAGGTGTCCCAGTACTTC
.	.	TRBV25-1	TRBJ1-5	CASSQGNQPQHF	TGTGCCAGCAGCCAGGGAAATCAGCCCCAGCATTTT
few	.	TRBV25-1	TRBJ2-1	CASSESTDYNEQFF	TGTGCCAGCAGTGAATCGACAGATTACAATGAGCAGTTCTTC
.	TRBD2	TRBV7-8	TRBJ2-2	CASRPSGTAGELFF	TGTGCCAGCAGACCTAGCGGGACGGCCGGGGAGCTGTTTTTT
.	TRBD2	TRBV28	TRBJ2-1	CASSLTSGRGSSVF	TGTGCCAGCAGTTTAACTAGCGGGAGAGGTTCGTCAGTCTTC
few	.	TRBV7-2	TRBJ2-3	CASSPGWMNTQYF	TGTGCCAGCAGCCCCGGGTGGATGAATACGCAGTATTTT
.	TRBD2	TRBV4-2	TRBJ2-7	CASSQDGSSGANGDEQYF	TGTGCCAGCAGCCAAGACGGGTCTAGCGGGGCTAACGGGGACGAGCAGTACTTC
.	.	TRBV10-3	TRBJ2-2	CAISRDLLNTGELFF	TGTGCCATCAGCCGGGATCTCCTTAACACCGGGGAGCTGTTTTTT
.	TRBD2	TRBV12-5	TRBJ2-1	CASGLGLAAQEQFF	TGTGCTAGTGGTTTGGGACTAGCGGCACAAGAGCAGTTCTTC
many	TRBD2	TRBV5-1	TRBJ2-1	CASSRDYSYNEQFF	TGCGCCAGCTCCCGGGACTACAGCTACAATGAGCAGTTCTTC
.	.	TRBV6-5	TRBJ2-1	CASSGRRADNEQFF	TGTGCCAGCAGCGGTCGGCGGGCCGACAATGAGCAGTTCTTC
few	TRBD2	TRBV19	TRBJ2-2	CASISGRLAGELFF	TGTGCCAGTATTAGCGGGAGATTGGCCGGGGAGCTGTTTTTT
.	.	TRBV15	TRBJ2-7	CATSRIFGGHSYEQYF	TGTGCCACCAGCAGAATCTTTGGGGGACACTCCTACGAGCAGTACTTC
.	.	TRBV19	TRBJ1-4	CASSTEQGTKLFF	TGTGCCAGTAGTACCGAACAGGGAACAAAACTGTTTTTT
.	TRBD1	TRBV7-9	TRBJ1-5	CASSLGQGDQPQHF	TGTGCCAGCAGCTTAGGGCAGGGGGATCAGCCCCAGCATTTT
few	TRBD1	TRBV28	TRBJ1-2	CASRPLGTGSGYTF	TGTGCCAGCAGGCCCCTGGGGACAGGGTCGGGCTACACCTTC
.	.	TRBV16	TRBJ2-1	CASSQSAPGNFNEQFF	TGTGCCAGCAGCCAATCTGCGCCCGGTAACTTCAATGAGCAGTTCTTC
.	.	TRBV19	TRBJ2-7	CASSSLLSPYEQYF	TGTGCCAGTAGTTCTCTCTTGAGCCCTTACGAGCAGTACTTC
.	TRBD2	TRBV4-2	TRBJ2-7	CASSFHTGLAVTYEQYF	TGTGCCAGCAGCTTTCATACGGGACTAGCGGTGACCTACGAGCAGTACTTC
.	.	TRBV30	TRBJ1-1	CAWSVGGRITEAFF	TGTGCCTGGAGTGTAGGGGGACGGATCACTGAAGCTTTCTTT
.	TRBD1	TRBV7-8	TRBJ1-2	CASSLRTGEEYGYTF	TGTGCCAGCAGCTTGCGAACAGGGGAAGAGTATGGCTACACCTTC
few	.	TRBV28	TRBJ2-6	CASSLLISGANVLTF	TGTGCCAGCAGTCTTCTAATCTCTGGGGCCAACGTCCTGACTTTC
.	TRBD2	TRBV5-1	TRBJ2-1	CASRFGGASGVEQFF	TGCGCCAGCAGATTCGGGGGGGCTAGCGGAGTTGAGCAGTTCTTC
few	.	TRBV19	TRBJ1-5	CASEDSFNQPQHF	TGTGCCAGTGAGGACAGCTTCAATCAGCCCCAGCATTTT
.	.	TRBV19	TRBJ2-7	CASSTQTGSYEQYF	TGTGCCAGTAGTACCCAAACGGGGTCCTACGAGCAGTACTTC
few	.	TRBV7-6	TRBJ2-2	CASSIGGRTNTGELFF	TGTGCCAGCAGCATAGGGGGGAGGACGAACACCGGGGAGCTGTTTTTT
few	TRBD1	TRBV6-6	TRBJ1-1	CAHSGTVNTEAFF	TGTGCCCATTCCGGGACAGTTAACACTGAAGCTTTCTTT
.	.	TRBV11-2	TRBJ1-1	CASSYFGTSPTEAFF	TGTGCCAGCAGCTACTTCGGGACATCACCCACTGAAGCTTTCTTT
few	.	TRBV30	TRBJ1-1	CAWSGQVNTEAFF	TGTGCCTGGAGTGGACAAGTGAACACTGAAGCTTTCTTT
few	TRBD2	TRBV5-6	TRBJ2-3	CASSLELADTQYF	TGTGCCAGCAGCTTGGAACTAGCGGATACGCAGTATTTT
few	.	TRBV7-9	TRBJ1-5	CASSEDGYNQPQHF	TGTGCCAGCAGCGAAGACGGGTACAATCAGCCCCAGCATTTT
few	.	TRBV19	TRBJ1-5	CASSIVRGNQPQHF	TGTGCCAGTAGTATCGTCCGGGGCAATCAGCCCCAGCATTTT
.	.	TRBV28	TRBJ1-1	CASTPPGTEAFF	TGTGCCAGCACCCCACCGGGGACTGAAGCTTTCTTT
few	TRBD1	TRBV25-1	TRBJ2-7	CASSESDRKLYEQYF	TGTGCCAGCAGTGAATCGGACAGGAAGTTGTACGAGCAGTACTTC
few	TRBD1	TRBV29-1	TRBJ2-7	CSVVGQGTGEQYF	TGCAGCGTGGTAGGACAGGGGACGGGCGAGCAGTACTTC
few	.	TRBV19	TRBJ2-1	CASTGGAWDEQFF	TGTGCCAGTACTGGCGGAGCGTGGGATGAGCAGTTCTTC
.	TRBD2	TRBV7-6	TRBJ2-7	CASSPGTSGSPFPYEQYF	TGTGCCAGCAGCCCCGGGACTAGCGGGAGCCCTTTCCCCTACGAGCAGTACTTC
once	TRBD2	TRBV10-2	TRBJ2-2	CASSLSGSTGELFF	TGCGCCAGCAGCCTTAGCGGGAGTACCGGGGAGCTGTTTTTT